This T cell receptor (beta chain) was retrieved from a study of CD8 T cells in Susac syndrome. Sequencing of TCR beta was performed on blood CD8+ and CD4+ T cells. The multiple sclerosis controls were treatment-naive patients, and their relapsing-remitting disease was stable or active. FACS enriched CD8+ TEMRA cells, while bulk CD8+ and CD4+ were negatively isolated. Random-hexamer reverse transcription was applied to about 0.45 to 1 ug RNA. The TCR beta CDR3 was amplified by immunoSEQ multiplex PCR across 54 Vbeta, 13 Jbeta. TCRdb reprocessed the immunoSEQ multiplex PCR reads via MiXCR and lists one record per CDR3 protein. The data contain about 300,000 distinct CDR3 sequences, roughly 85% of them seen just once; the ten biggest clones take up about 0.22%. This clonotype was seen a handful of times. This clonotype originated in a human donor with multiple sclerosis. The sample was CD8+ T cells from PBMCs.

CDR3 DNA: TGCGCCAGCAGCCCGACAGGGGGCCTCAAAAACATTCAGTACTTC. Translating it yields CASSPTGGLKNIQYF. V and J are TRBV4-1 and TRBJ2-4; 10 nucleotides match TRBD1. V dropped 4 bases and J dropped 3; count of bases not matched to a gene: 3. The CDR3 totals 15 residues. The germline V gene encodes CDR1 MGHRA and CDR2 YSYEKL.